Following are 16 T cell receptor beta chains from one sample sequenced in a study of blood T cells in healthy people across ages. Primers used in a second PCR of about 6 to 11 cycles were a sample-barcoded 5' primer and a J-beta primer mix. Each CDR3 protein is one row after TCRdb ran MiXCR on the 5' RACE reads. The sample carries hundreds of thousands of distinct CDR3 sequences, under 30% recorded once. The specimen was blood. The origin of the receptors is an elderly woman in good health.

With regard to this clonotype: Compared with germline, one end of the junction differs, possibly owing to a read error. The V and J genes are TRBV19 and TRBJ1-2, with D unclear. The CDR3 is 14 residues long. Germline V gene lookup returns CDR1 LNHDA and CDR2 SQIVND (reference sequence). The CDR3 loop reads CASSRAYDNYDYTF. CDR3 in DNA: TGTGCCAGTAGTCGGGCGTATGATAACTATGACTACACCTTC.

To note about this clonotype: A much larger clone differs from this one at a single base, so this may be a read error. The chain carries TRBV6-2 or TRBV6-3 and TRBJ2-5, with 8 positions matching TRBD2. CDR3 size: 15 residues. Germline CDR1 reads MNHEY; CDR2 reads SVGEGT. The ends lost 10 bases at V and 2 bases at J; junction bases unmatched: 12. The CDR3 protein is CANRTVAGHQETQYF. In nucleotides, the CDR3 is TGTGCCAACAGAACCGTAGCGGGACATCAAGAGACCCAGTACTTC.

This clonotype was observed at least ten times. The CDR3 sequence is CASSLEGTGTRVEETQYF. The CDR3 coding sequence is TGTGCCAGCAGTTTGGAGGGGACAGGGACCCGGGTGGAAGAGACCCAGTACTTC. V is TRBV6-5 and J is TRBJ2-5; TRBD1 matches 9 bases. The CDR3 consists of 18 residues. Germline lookup yields CDR1 MNHEY and CDR2 SVGAGI. J gave up 3 bases and V 4 bases, and 15 bases lay outside the gene matches.

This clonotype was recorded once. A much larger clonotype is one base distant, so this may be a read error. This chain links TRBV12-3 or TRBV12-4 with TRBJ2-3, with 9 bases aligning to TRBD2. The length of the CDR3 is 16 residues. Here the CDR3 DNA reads TGTGCCAGCAGTTTCTCTAGCGGGGCGAGCACAGATGCGCAGTATTTT. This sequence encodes CASSFSSGASTDAQYF.

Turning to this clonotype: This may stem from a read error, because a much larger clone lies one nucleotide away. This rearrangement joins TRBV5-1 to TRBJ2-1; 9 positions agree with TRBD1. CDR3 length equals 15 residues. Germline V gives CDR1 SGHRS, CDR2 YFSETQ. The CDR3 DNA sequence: TGCGCCAGCACCCCGGGACAGGGTTCCTACAATAAGCAGTTCTTC. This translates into CASTPGQGSYNKQFF.

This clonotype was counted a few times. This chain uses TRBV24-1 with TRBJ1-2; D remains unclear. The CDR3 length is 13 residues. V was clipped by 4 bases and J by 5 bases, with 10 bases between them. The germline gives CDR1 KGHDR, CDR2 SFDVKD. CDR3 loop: CATSEAGFYGYTF. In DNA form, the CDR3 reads TGTGCCACCAGTGAGGCAGGTTTTTATGGCTACACCTTC.

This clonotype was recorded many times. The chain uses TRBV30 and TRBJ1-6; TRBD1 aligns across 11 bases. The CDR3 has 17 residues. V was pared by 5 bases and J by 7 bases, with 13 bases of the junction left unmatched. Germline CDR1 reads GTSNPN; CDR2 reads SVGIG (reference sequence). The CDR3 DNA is TGTGCCTGGGAGGTTGGACAGGGGGCCAGAGAGAATTCACCCCTCCACTTT. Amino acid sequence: CAWEVGQGARENSPLHF.

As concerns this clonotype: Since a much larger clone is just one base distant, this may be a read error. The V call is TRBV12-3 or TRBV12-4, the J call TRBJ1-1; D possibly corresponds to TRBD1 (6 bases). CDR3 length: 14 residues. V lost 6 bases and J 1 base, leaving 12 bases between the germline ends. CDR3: CASRQGRSNTEAFF. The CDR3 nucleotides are TGTGCCAGCAGACAGGGACGGTCGAACACTGAAGCTTTCTTT.

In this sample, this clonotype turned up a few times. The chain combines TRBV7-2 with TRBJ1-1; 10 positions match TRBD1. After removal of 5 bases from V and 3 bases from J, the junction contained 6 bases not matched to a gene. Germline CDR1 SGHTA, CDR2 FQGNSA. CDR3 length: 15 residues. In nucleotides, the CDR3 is TGTGCCAGCAGCACGGGACAGGGGAGAGACACTGAAGCTTTCTTT. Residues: CASSTGQGRDTEAFF.

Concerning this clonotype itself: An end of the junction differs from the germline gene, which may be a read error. CDR3 coding DNA: TGTACCACCAGCGGAAGAGAGGCCCTTTCCTACGAGCAGTACTTC. It is translated as CTTSGREALSYEQYF. V gene TRBV15 combines with J gene TRBJ2-4, with D perhaps TRBD2 (5 bases). Near its end, the DNA agrees better with TRBJ2-7, so the J call may be wrong. Germline assignment: CDR1 LNHNV and CDR2 YYDKDF (reference sequence). The length of the CDR3 is 15 residues.

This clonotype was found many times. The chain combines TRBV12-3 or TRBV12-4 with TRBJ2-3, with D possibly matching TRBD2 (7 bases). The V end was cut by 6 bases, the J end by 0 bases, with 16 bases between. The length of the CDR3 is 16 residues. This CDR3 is CASSPGVGGSTDTQYF. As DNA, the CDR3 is TGTGCCAGCAGCCCAGGGGTGGGAGGGAGCACAGATACGCAGTATTTT.

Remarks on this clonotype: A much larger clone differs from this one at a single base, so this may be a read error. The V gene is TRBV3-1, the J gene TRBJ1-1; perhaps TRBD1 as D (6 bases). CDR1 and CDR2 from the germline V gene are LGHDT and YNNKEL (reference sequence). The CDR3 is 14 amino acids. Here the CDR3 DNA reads TGTGCCAGCAGCCAAGATGCGGGGGCCACTGAAGCTTGCTTT. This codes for CASSQDAGATEACF.

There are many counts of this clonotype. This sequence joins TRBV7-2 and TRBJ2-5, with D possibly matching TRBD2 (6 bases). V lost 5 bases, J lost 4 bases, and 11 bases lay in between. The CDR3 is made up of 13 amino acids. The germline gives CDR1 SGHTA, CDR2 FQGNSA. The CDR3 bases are TGTGCCAGCAGCAAACCGGGACTAGAGACCCAGTACTTC. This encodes CASSKPGLETQYF. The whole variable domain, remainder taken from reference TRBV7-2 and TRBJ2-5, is GAGVSQSPSNKVTEKGKDVELRCDPISGHTALYWYRQSLGQGLEFLIYFQGNSAPDKSGLPSDRFSAERTGGSVSTLTIQRTQQEDSAVYLCASSKPGLETQYFGPGTRLLVL.

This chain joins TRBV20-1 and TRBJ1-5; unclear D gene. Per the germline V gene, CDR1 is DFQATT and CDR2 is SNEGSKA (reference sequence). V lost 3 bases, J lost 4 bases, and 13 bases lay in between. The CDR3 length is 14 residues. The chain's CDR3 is CSASPRVSNQPQHF. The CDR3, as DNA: TGCAGTGCTAGTCCTAGGGTCTCTAATCAGCCCCAGCATTTT.

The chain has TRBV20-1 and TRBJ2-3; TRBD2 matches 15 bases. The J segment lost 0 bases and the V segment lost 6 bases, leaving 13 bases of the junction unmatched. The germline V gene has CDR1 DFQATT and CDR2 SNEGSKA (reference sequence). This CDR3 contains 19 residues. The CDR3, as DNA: TGCAGTGCCAAACACGGACTAGCGGGGGGGAGGGTAAGCACAGATACGCAGTATTTT. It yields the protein CSAKHGLAGGRVSTDTQYF.

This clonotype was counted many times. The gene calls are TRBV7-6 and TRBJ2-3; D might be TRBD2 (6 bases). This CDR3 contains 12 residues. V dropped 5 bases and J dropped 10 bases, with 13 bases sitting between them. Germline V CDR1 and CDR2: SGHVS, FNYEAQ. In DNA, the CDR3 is TGTGCCAGCAGCCGCGACGGGGGAGCGCAGTATTTT. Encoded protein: CASSRDGGAQYF. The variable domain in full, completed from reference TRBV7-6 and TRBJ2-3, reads GAGVSQSPRYKVTKRGQDVALRCDPISGHVSLYWYRQALGQGPEFLTYFNYEAQQDKSGLPNDRFSAERPEGSISTLTIQRTEQRDSAMYRCASSRDGGAQYFGPGTRLTVL.